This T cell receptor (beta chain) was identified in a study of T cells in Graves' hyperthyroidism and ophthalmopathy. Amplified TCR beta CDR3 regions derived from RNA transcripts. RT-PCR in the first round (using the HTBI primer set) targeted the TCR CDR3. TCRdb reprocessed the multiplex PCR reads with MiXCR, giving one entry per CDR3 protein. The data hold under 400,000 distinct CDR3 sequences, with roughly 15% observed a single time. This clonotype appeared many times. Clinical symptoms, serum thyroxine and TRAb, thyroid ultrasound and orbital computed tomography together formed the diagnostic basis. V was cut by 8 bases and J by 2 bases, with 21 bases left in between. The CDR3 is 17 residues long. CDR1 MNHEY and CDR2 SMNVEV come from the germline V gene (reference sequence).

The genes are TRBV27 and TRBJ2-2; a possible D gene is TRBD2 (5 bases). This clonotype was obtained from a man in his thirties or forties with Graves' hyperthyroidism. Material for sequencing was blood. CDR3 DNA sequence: TGTGCCAGCCACCCCCACCGCGACCTAGCTAACACCGGGGAGCTGTTTTTT. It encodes CASHPHRDLANTGELFF.